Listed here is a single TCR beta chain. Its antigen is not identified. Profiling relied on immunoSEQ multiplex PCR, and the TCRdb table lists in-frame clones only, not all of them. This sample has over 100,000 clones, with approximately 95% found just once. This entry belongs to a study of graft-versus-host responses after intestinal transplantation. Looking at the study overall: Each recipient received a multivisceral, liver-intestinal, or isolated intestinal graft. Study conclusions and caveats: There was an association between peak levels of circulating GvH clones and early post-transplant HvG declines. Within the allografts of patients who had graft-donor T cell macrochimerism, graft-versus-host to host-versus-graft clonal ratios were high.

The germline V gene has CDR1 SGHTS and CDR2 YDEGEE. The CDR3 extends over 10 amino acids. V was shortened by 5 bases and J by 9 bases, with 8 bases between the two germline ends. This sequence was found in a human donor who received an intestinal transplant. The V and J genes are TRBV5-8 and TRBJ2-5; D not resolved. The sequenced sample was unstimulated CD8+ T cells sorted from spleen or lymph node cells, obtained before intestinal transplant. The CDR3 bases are TGTGCCAGCAGGGATGGGCCCCAGTACTTC. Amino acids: CASRDGPQYF.